The clone carrying this TCR beta chain was found a few times. The antigen is undetermined. This entry is derived from a study of CD8 T cells in ankylosing spondylitis. Study-level results: Clones tied to disease were said to be significantly enriched in matched ankylosing spondylitis synovial fluid. Typical of ankylosing spondylitis blood, it appeared, was a TCR beta motif of eight highly homologous variants. Earlier reports found some motif variants in synovial fluid and blood in reactive arthritis. As for the disease-linked clones, they showed a CD8+ phenotype and occurred at relatively low frequencies in peripheral blood.

Germline V gives CDR1 SGHRS, CDR2 YFSETQ. The CDR3 length is 15 residues. Unmatched junction bases numbered 1, after V lost 0 bases and J lost 4 bases. Preparation of TCR beta libraries was done by quantitative 5'-RACE with molecular barcodes. TCRdb re-derived calls from the 5' RACE reads in MiXCR, one entry per CDR3 protein. The sample includes more than 600,000 distinct CDR3 sequences, 19% of them seen just once. This receptor was taken from a male donor with ankylosing spondylitis. This chain links TRBV5-1 with TRBJ2-1, with 10 nucleotides matching TRBD2. Input material: blood, either unsorted or a sorted T cell fraction (not recorded which). In DNA form, the CDR3 reads TGCGCCAGCAGCTTGGATAGCGGGAGGTACAATGAGCAGTTCTTC. Amino acid sequence: CASSLDSGRYNEQFF.